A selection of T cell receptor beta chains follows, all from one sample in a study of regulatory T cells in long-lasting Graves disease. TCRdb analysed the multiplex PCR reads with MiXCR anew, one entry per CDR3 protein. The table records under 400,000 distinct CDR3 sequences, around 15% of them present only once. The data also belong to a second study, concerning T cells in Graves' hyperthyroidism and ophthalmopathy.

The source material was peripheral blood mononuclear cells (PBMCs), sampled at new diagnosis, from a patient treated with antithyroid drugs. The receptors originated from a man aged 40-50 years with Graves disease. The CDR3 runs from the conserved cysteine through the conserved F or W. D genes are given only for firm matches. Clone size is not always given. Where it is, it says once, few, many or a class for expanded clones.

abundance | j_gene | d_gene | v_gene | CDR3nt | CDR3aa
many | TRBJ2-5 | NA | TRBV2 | TGTGCCAGTATCGGACAAGGGGAGACCCAGTACTTC | CASIGQGETQYF
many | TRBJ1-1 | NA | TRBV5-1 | TGCGCCAGCAGCTTTGGGGGACAAATCACTGAAGCTTTCTTT | CASSFGGQITEAFF
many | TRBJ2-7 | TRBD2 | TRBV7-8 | TGTGCCAGCAGCCCCGGGACTAGGGGATTCTACGAGCAGTACTTC | CASSPGTRGFYEQYF
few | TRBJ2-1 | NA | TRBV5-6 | TGTGCCAGCAGCTTTTCAGGGCATGAGCAGTTCTTC | CASSFSGHEQFF
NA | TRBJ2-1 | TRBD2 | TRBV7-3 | TGTGCCAGCAGCTTAAAAAGGGGTAGCGGGGGGGCCGGCTCCTACAATGAGCAGTTCTTC | CASSLKRGSGGAGSYNEQFF
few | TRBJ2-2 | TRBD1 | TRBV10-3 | TGTGCCATCAGAAGACAGGGGGCGCGCACCGGGGAGCTGTTTTTT | CAIRRQGARTGELFF
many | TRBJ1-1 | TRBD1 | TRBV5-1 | TGCGCCAGCAGCCCGGGGACAGGGGGTGAAGCTTTCTTT | CASSPGTGGEAFF
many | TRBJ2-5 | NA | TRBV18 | TGTGCCAGCTCACCACCGAGCCGCAAAGAGACCCAGTACTTC | CASSPPSRKETQYF
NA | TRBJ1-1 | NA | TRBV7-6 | TGTGCCAGCAGCTCGCGAGCTGCGGTAAACCGGTGGGGGTCGAACACTGAAGCTTTCTTT | CASSSRAAVNRWGSNTEAFF
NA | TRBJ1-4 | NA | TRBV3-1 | TGTGCCAGCAGCGACTGGAAGCTTGCAACTAATGAAAAACTGTTTTTT | CASSDWKLATNEKLFF
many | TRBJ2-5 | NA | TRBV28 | TGTGCCAGCAGTCCCCCGACAGTACAAGAGACCCAGTACTTC | CASSPPTVQETQYF
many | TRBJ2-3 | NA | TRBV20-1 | TGCAGTGCTACCGACCCCGGGACCTGGCCAGATACGCAGTATTTT | CSATDPGTWPDTQYF
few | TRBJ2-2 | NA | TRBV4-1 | TGCGCCAGCAGCCAAGATACGCCGCCCACAGGCGGGGAGCTGTTTTTT | CASSQDTPPTGGELFF
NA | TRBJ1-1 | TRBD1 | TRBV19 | TGTGCCAGTAGTCTGAGGGACAGGATTTTTGAAGCTTTCTTT | CASSLRDRIFEAFF
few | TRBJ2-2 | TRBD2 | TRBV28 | TGTGCCAGCAGTTTGCCGACTAGCGGGGGGGCTGGAGGGGAGCTGTTTTTT | CASSLPTSGGAGGELFF
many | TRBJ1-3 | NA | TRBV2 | TGTGCCAGCAGTGAGACTCGGAACACCATATATTTT | CASSETRNTIYF
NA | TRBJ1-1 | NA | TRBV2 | TGTGCCTGCAGTTGGGGGGCGCCAAGAGACACTGAAGCTTTCTTT | CACSWGAPRDTEAFF
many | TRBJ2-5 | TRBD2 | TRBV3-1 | TGTGCCAGCAGCCGCGGGACTAGAGCTGTGGAGACCCAGTACTTC | CASSRGTRAVETQYF
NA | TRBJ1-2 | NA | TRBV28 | TGTGCCAGCAGTACTCAGTATGGCTACACCTTC | CASSTQYGYTF
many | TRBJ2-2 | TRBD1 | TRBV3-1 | TGTGCCAGCAGCCCCACGTCAGGGGGCGCGTACACCGGGGAGCTGTTTTTT | CASSPTSGGAYTGELFF
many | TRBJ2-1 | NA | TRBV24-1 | TGTGCCACCAGTGATTTGAGGGTTGGCAATGAGCAGTTCTTC | CATSDLRVGNEQFF
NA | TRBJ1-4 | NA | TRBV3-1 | TGTGCCAGCAGCCCTGCAGTACGGGAAAAACTGTTTTTT | CASSPAVREKLFF
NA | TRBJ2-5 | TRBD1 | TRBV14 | TGTGCCAGCAGTCCCCTGTCCGGGACAGGGGGGTTCCAAGAGACCCAGTACTTC | CASSPLSGTGGFQETQYF
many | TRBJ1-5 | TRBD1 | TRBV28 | TGTGCCAGCAGTTCCGCCGGGACAGGGGATCAGCCCCAGCATTTT | CASSSAGTGDQPQHF
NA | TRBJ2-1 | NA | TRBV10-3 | TGTGCCATCAGTGGGCTTGCGTACGGCGATGAGCAGTTCTTC | CAISGLAYGDEQFF
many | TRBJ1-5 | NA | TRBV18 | TGTGCCAGCTCACCAACAGGGCGCCAGCCCCAGCATTTT | CASSPTGRQPQHF
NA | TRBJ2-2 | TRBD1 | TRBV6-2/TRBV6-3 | TGTGCCAGCAGGGACAGGGAGTTTTCCGGGGAGCTGTTTTTT | CASRDREFSGELFF
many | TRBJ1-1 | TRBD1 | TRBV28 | TGTGCCAGCAGTTTTGAGGGGGCCCGCACTGAAGCTTTCTTT | CASSFEGARTEAFF
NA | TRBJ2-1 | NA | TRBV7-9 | TGTGCCAGCAGCACTAGGACGGAAGGGGATGAGCAGTTCTTC | CASSTRTEGDEQFF
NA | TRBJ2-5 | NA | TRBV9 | TGTGTCAGCAGCGGCGGTGCTCATGCGGAGACCCAGTACTTC | CVSSGGAHAETQYF
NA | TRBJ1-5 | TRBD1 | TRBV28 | TGTGCCAGCAGCCCTAATACCGGGACAGTAAGCAATCAGCCCCAGCATTTT | CASSPNTGTVSNQPQHF
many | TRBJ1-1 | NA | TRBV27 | TGTGCCAGCAGTTTAAATTTGGGGGGGCAGACTGAAGCTTTCTTT | CASSLNLGGQTEAFF
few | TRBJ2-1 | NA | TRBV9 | TGTGCCAGCAGCCCACTGGGAGACTGGTACAATGAGCAGTTCTTC | CASSPLGDWYNEQFF
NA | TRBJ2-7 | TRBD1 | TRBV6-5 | TGTGCCAGCAGTTACGGGACAGGGGGCTGGGAGCAGTACTTC | CASSYGTGGWEQYF
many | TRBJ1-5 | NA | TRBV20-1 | TGCAGTGCCAAGCGAACAGGGAGTCAGCCCCAGCATTTT | CSAKRTGSQPQHF
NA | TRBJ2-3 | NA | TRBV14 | TGTGCCAGCAGCCAAGAGAAGCGGTTCCCAGATACGCAGTATTTT | CASSQEKRFPDTQYF
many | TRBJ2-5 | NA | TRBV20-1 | TGCAGTGCTGAGGACACGCGGTACCAAGAGACCCAGTACTTC | CSAEDTRYQETQYF
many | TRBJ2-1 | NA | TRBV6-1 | TGTGCCAGCAGTAACACAGGGAACTACAATGAGCAGTTCTTC | CASSNTGNYNEQFF
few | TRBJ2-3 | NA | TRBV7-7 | TGTGCTAGCAGCTTAGGAGGGGGCGCAGATACGCAGTATTTT | CASSLGGGADTQYF
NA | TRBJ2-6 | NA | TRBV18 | TGTGCCAGCTCACCAGGGACAACTGGGGCCAACGTCCTGACTTTC | CASSPGTTGANVLTF
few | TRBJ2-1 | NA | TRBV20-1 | TGCAGTGCTGGGCCTAGTGGCGGTCCGCATGAGCAGTTCTTC | CSAGPSGGPHEQFF
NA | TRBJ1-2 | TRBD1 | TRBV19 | TGTGCCAGTAGACCGCAGGACAGGGGGAATTATGGCTACACCTTC | CASRPQDRGNYGYTF
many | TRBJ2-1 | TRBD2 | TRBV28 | TGTGCCAGCAGTTCATATAGCGGGGGGGGCTACAATGAGCAGTTCTTC | CASSSYSGGGYNEQFF
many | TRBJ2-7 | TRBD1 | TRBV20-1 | TGCAGTGCTAGAAGGGACAGGGCTAAGGAGCAGTACTTC | CSARRDRAKEQYF
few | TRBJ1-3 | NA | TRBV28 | TGTGCCAGCCAAGACGGGCTCACCGGAAGCACCATATATTTT | CASQDGLTGSTIYF
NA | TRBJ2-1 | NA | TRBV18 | TGTGCCAGCTCACCGGTTACAGTTGATGAGCAGTTCTTC | CASSPVTVDEQFF
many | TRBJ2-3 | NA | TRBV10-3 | TGTGCCATCAGTGCTTTCGGGGATACGCAGTATTTT | CAISAFGDTQYF
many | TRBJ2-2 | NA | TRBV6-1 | TGTGCCAGCAGTCGGATGGGGGACGGGGCCGGGGAGCTGTTTTTT | CASSRMGDGAGELFF
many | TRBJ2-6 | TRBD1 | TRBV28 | TGTGCCAGCACCGGCGACAGGGGCTCCTCTGGGGCCAACGTCCTGACTTTC | CASTGDRGSSGANVLTF